These 16 T cell receptor beta chains came from one sample sequenced in a study of spatial heterogeneity in lung cancer. Each CDR3 protein is one row after TCRdb ran MiXCR on the 5' RACE reads. The sample carries tens of thousands of distinct CDR3 sequences, 5.2% recorded once. The time point here: sample taken at primary tumor resection. Sequencing of whole RNA from tumor, nontumor lung or frozen PBMC involved no sorting. This specimen consisted of PBMCs, obtained at surgery. These receptors originate from a female donor with early-stage non-small cell lung cancer.

The table lists this clonotype with many counts. The chain has TRBV6-1 and TRBJ1-2, with unresolved D. Germline loops: CDR1 MNHNS, CDR2 SASEGT. V lost 8 bases, J lost 8 bases, and 15 bases lay in between. The CDR3 totals 12 residues. The CDR3 DNA reads as TGTGCCAGCTCCAGGAACTATGGCGGCTACACCTTC. Protein sequence: CASSRNYGGYTF.

This clonotype was detected only a few times. The CDR3 DNA follows: TGTGCCATCAGTGAGATCGGGATCTATGGCTACACCTTC. The encoded protein is CAISEIGIYGYTF. V and J are TRBV10-3 and TRBJ1-2, with D unresolved. Germline V lookup: CDR1 ENHRY, CDR2 SYGVKD. The germline V and J ends were trimmed by 2 bases and 4 bases, with 8 bases remaining between them. This CDR3 spans 13 amino acids.

This clonotype has ten or more counts. One junction end disagrees with the germline gene, perhaps due to a read error. The rearrangement links TRBV27 to TRBJ2-7; D possibly matches TRBD1 or TRBD2 (5 bases each). Germline V gene sequence: CDR1 MNHEY, CDR2 SMNVEV (reference sequence). The CDR3 contains 12 residues. The CDR3 coding sequence is TGTGCCAGCAATTTATTGGGGGACGAGCAGTACTTC. Translating it yields CASNLLGDEQYF.

V gene TRBV20-1 combines with J gene TRBJ2-1; 8 nucleotides align to TRBD2. With 3 bases clipped from V and 5 bases from J, the junction kept 9 bases outside the gene matches. Germline loops: CDR1 DFQATT, CDR2 SNEGSKA (reference sequence). The CDR3 is 15 residues long. The CDR3: CSASPLAGHHNEQFF. The CDR3 DNA sequence: TGCAGTGCTAGCCCCTTAGCGGGACACCACAATGAGCAGTTCTTC.

Ten or more counts support this clonotype. V and J are TRBV4-2 and TRBJ1-6, with TRBD1 matching 9 bases. This CDR3 has 18 amino acids. J lost 5 bases, V lost 0 bases, and 8 bases had no gene match. The germline CDR1 and CDR2 sequences are LGHNA and YNFKEQ. The CDR3 sequence: CASSQDVAGTGNNSPLHF. The DNA for the CDR3 is TGTGCCAGCAGCCAAGATGTCGCCGGGACAGGGAATAATTCACCCCTCCACTTT.

The V gene is TRBV7-9, the J gene TRBJ2-7; TRBD2 is a possible D gene (6 bases). V was cut by 3 bases and J by 3 bases, with 15 bases left in between. Germline CDR1 and CDR2: SEHNR and FQNEAQ (reference sequence). This CDR3 is built from 15 residues. The CDR3 nucleotides read TGTGCCAGCAGCTTTTCGGGACTTTTAAGCTACGAGCAGTACTTC. It specifies CASSFSGLLSYEQYF. The full variable domain, with the rest looked up from reference TRBV7-9 and TRBJ2-7, is DTGVSQNPRHKITKRGQNVTFRCDPISEHNRLYWYRQTLGQGPEFLTYFQNEAQLEKSRLLSDRFSAERPKGSFSTLEIQRTEQGDSAMYLCASSFSGLLSYEQYFGPGTRLTVT.

The chain carries TRBV20-1 and TRBJ2-1, with TRBD2 identical over 13 bases. In germline, CDR1 is DFQATT, CDR2 SNEGSKA (reference sequence). The CDR3 covers 16 residues. Trimming removed 6 bases from V and 4 bases from J; junction bases left unmatched: 9. The CDR3 here is CSAPTSGGAVYNEQFF. The CDR3 DNA follows: TGCAGTGCACCAACTAGCGGGGGGGCGGTATACAATGAGCAGTTCTTC.

This clonotype was found many times. The chain recombines TRBV4-3 with TRBJ2-2; D is ambiguous. This CDR3 spans 15 amino acids. Germline values: CDR1 LGHNA, CDR2 YSLEER. Between the trimmed V and J ends, which lost 0 bases and 6 bases, there was a span of 11 bases. The CDR3 DNA sequence: TGCGCCAGCAGCCAAGATATGACGGCTTCCGGGGAGCTGTTTTTT. The encoded protein is CASSQDMTASGELFF.

This rearrangement joins TRBV6-6 to TRBJ1-2; D might be TRBD1 (5 bases). The CDR3 contains 18 residues. The germline V and J ends were trimmed by 4 bases and 1 base, with 22 bases remaining between them. Germline V gene lookup returns CDR1 MNHNY and CDR2 SVGAGI (reference sequence). The CDR3 DNA reads as TGTGCCAGCAGTTCCACAGACATCCTAGACAGTCTTAACTATGGCTACACCTTC. The encoded protein is CASSSTDILDSLNYGYTF.

This clonotype has at least ten counts. The V and J genes are TRBV7-6 and TRBJ2-3; TRBD2 might be the D (5 bases). CDR1 is SGHVS, CDR2 FNYEAQ, per germline. The ends were cut back, 5 bases at V and 0 bases at J, with 15 bases in the middle. CDR3 length: 16 amino acids. CDR3 sequence reads: CASSPRTASSTDTQYF. The CDR3 nucleotides are TGTGCCAGCAGCCCCAGGACTGCCTCTAGCACAGATACGCAGTATTTT. Looking up the rest from reference TRBV7-6 and TRBJ2-3 gives the full variable domain: GAGVSQSPRYKVTKRGQDVALRCDPISGHVSLYWYRQALGQGPEFLTYFNYEAQQDKSGLPNDRFSAERPEGSISTLTIQRTEQRDSAMYRCASSPRTASSTDTQYFGPGTRLTVL.

V gene TRBV7-7 combines with J gene TRBJ2-5; D is perhaps TRBD1 or TRBD2 (5 bases each). The CDR3 is 14 amino acids. Germline lookup yields CDR1 SSHAT and CDR2 FNYEAQ (reference sequence). Deletions cut 5 bases from V and 5 bases from J, with 15 bases between. CDR3 in DNA: TGTGCCAGCAGCCCGACCGGGGCTGGGGAGACCCAGTACTTC. It translates to CASSPTGAGETQYF.

The sample holds many counts of this clonotype. The chain couples TRBV30 to TRBJ2-7; D is undetermined. The CDR3 loop spans 11 amino acids. Per germline, CDR1 GTSNPN and CDR2 SVGIG (reference sequence). V lost 0 bases and J 6 bases, leaving 6 bases between the germline ends. The CDR3 protein is CAWSVSGEQYF. The DNA of the CDR3 is TGTGCCTGGAGTGTTTCGGGCGAGCAGTACTTC.

This clonotype has only a few counts. CDR3 residues: CASSATGFYGYTF. CDR3 DNA sequence: TGTGCCAGCAGTGCCACAGGGTTTTACGGCTACACCTTC. This chain links TRBV2 with TRBJ1-2; maybe TRBD1 (6 bases). V was shortened by 4 bases and J by 8 bases, with 14 bases between the two germline ends. CDR1 is SNHLY, CDR2 FYNNEI, per germline. CDR3 length: 13 amino acids.

V usage is TRBV6-6 and J usage is TRBJ2-1; no clear D. Trimming shortened V by 4 bases and J by 9 bases, and 10 bases separated the two germline ends. Per the germline V gene, CDR1 is MNHNY and CDR2 is SVGAGI (reference sequence). The length of the CDR3 is 12 residues. CDR3 region: CASSSLEPEQFF. The DNA of the CDR3 is TGTGCCAGCAGTTCCCTGGAGCCTGAGCAGTTCTTC.

This clonotype was found many times. J is TRBJ2-3 and V is TRBV5-1, with TRBD2 matching 13 bases. J lost 4 bases, V lost 1 base, and 9 bases had no gene match. CDR1 is SGHRS, CDR2 YFSETQ, per germline. The CDR3 is 18 amino acids. DNA for the CDR3: TGCGCCAGCAGCTTGCCCCCACTAGCGGGGGGGCCATCAGATACGCAGTATTTT. Translating it yields CASSLPPLAGGPSDTQYF.

This clonotype was found many times. The gene calls are TRBV20-1 and TRBJ2-3; TRBD2 agrees at 8 bases. Trimming cost V 6 bases and J 2 bases; bases outside gene matches: 13. CDR3 size: 16 residues. Germline values: CDR1 DFQATT, CDR2 SNEGSKA (reference sequence). The CDR3 loop reads CSAQPPGGALTDTQYF. CDR3 DNA: TGCAGTGCCCAGCCCCCCGGGGGGGCGCTCACAGATACGCAGTATTTT.